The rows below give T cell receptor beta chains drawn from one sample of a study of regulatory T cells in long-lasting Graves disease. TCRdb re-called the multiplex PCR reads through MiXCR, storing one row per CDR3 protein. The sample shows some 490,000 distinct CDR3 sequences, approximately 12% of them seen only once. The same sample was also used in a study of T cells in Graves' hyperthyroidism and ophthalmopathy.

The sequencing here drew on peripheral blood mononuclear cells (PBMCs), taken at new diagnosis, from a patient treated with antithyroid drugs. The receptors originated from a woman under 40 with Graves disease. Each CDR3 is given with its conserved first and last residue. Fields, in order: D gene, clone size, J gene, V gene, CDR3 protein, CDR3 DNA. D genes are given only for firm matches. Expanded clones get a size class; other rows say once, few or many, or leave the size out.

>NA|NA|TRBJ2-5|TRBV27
CASSSIGGQETQYF
TGTGCCAGCAGTTCCATCGGGGGCCAAGAGACCCAGTACTTC
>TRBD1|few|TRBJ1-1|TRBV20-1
CSAGRGRTHTEAFF
TGCAGTGCTGGCAGGGGGCGCACTCACACTGAAGCTTTCTTT
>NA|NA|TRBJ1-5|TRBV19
CASSIDLKPYSNQPQHF
TGTGCCAGTAGTATAGATTTAAAGCCTTATAGCAATCAGCCCCAGCATTTT
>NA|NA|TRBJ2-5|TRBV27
CASSRAVQETQYF
TGTGCCAGCAGTAGGGCAGTCCAAGAGACCCAGTACTTC
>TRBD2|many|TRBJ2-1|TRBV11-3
CASSSRLADYNEQFF
TGCGCCAGCAGCTCCCGACTAGCGGATTACAATGAGCAGTTCTTC
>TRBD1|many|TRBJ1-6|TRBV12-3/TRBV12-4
CASRTRQGVNSPLHF
TGTGCCAGCAGGACCCGGCAGGGGGTAAATTCACCCCTCCACTTT
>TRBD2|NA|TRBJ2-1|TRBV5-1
CASSFASGRSEQFF
TGCGCCAGCAGCTTTGCTAGCGGGAGATCTGAGCAGTTCTTC
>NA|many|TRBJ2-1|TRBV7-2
CASSFGDPSEEQFF
TGTGCCAGCAGCTTCGGCGATCCTAGCGAAGAGCAGTTCTTC
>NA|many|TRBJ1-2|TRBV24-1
CARHSRTNYGYTF
TGTGCCAGACATAGCCGTACTAACTATGGCTACACCTTC
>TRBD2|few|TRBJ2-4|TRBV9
CASSLRGGLAGGENIQYF
TGTGCCAGCAGCCTCCGGGGAGGGCTAGCGGGAGGAGAAAACATTCAGTACTTC
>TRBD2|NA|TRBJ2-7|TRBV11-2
CASSQNQGRLAGTDEQYF
TGTGCCAGCAGCCAAAATCAGGGCCGTCTAGCGGGAACCGACGAGCAGTACTTC
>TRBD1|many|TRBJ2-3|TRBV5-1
CASSRDRGPDTQYF
TGTGCCAGCAGCAGGGACAGGGGGCCGGATACGCAGTATTTT
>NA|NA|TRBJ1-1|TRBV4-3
CASSQVGSRGVAAFF
TGCGCCAGCAGCCAAGTAGGTTCCAGGGGAGTAGCAGCTTTCTTT
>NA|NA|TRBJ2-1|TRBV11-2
CASSFVQRRGNEQFF
TGTGCCAGCAGCTTCGTCCAGCGAAGAGGGAATGAGCAGTTCTTC
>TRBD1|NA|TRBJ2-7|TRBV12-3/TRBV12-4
CASSKRTGHGDEQYF
TGTGCCAGCAGTAAAAGGACAGGGCATGGAGACGAGCAGTACTTC
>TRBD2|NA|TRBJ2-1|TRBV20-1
CSARPSGRPNSGNEQFF
TGCAGTGCGAGACCTAGCGGGAGGCCCAACTCCGGGAATGAGCAGTTCTTC
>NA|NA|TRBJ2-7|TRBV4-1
CASSQERRLGSYEQYF
TGCGCCAGCAGCCAAGAAAGAAGACTAGGATCCTACGAGCAGTACTTC
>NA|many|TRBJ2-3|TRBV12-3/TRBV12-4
CASSPLPDTQYF
TGTGCCAGCAGCCCCTTACCAGATACGCAGTATTTT
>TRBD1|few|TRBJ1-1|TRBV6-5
CASSYPHRGGTEAFF
TGTGCCAGCAGTTACCCCCACAGGGGAGGCACTGAAGCTTTCTTT
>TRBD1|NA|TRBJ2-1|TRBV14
CASSQMPGQGYNEQFF
TGCGCCAGCAGCCAGATGCCGGGACAGGGCTACAATGAGCAGTTCTTC
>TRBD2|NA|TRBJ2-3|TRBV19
CASISGPYRTDTQYF
TGTGCCAGCATTAGCGGGCCCTACCGCACAGATACGCAGTATTTT
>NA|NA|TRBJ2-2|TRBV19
CASGRAVGELFF
TGTGCCAGTGGTAGGGCGGTCGGGGAGCTGTTTTTT
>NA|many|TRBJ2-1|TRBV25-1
CASSDSPVPLDEQFF
TGTGCCAGCAGTGATTCCCCCGTTCCCCTCGATGAGCAGTTCTTC
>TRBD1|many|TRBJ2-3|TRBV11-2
CASSLDPPTTGVDTQYF
TGTGCCAGCAGCTTAGATCCTCCCACGACAGGGGTAGATACGCAGTATTTT
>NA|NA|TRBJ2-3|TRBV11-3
CASSSRTGNTDTQYF
TGTGCCAGCAGCTCCCGGACGGGGAACACAGATACGCAGTATTTT
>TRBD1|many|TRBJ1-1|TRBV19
CASKDPRDRGHTEAFF
TGTGCCAGTAAGGACCCCCGGGACAGGGGGCACACTGAAGCTTTCTTT
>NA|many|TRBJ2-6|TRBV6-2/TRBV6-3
CASSYSSGANVLTF
TGTGCCAGCAGTTACAGCTCTGGGGCCAACGTCCTGACTTTC
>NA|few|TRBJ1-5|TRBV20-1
CSASIQGGNQPQHF
TGCAGTGCTAGTATACAGGGCGGCAATCAGCCCCAGCATTTT
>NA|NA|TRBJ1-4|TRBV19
CASSPVSGNEKLFF
TGTGCCAGTAGCCCCGTGTCTGGGAATGAAAAACTGTTTTTT